The clone carrying this T cell receptor (beta chain) was seen a handful of times. As yet, its antigen is unknown. The sample belongs to a study of metastatic and nonmetastatic thyroid tumors. Study as a whole: Repertoires of blood and of tissue (tumor or nodule) from malignant and benign thyroid patients were compared. Study-wide points: The reported finding was significantly higher TCR beta diversity in malignant thyroid tumors relative to benign nodules, in blood and tumor.

Original data processing: To classify distant metastasis in papillary thyroid cancer, a model was built from CDR3 differences across clinicopathological groups. TCRdb re-called the PCR reads via MiXCR. These V and J calls derive from TCRdb rather than the authors' analysis. Of just over 14,000 clones listed, 3% to 4.5% are singletons. No patient had received any treatment before thyroid surgery. The sequence derives from a female donor with papillary thyroid cancer or a benign thyroid nodule (not recorded which). Some clones in this sample may be carry-over from other donors' samples. The sequencing sample was made of tumor tissue.

This chain's CDR3 is CASSPGKSYGYTF. The CDR3, as DNA: TGTGCCAGCAGCCCAGGGAAATCTTATGGCTACACCTTC. The chain employs TRBV28 and TRBJ1-2; D is possibly TRBD1 (5 bases). The length of the CDR3 is 13 residues. Germline CDR1 and CDR2: MDHEN and SYDVKM. Trimming stripped 6 bases from V and 5 bases from J, with 13 bases between.